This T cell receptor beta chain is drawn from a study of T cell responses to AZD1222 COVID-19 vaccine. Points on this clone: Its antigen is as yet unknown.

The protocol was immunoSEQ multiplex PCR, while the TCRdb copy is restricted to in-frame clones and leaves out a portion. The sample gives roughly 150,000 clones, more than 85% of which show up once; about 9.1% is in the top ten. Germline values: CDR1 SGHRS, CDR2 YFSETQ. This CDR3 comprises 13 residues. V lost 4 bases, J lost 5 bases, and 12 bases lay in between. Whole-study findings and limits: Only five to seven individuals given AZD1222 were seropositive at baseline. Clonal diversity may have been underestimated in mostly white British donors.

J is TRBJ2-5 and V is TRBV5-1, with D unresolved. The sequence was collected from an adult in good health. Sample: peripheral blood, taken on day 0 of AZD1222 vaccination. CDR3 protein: CASSKTSLETQYF. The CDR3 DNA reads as TGCGCCAGCAGCAAAACCTCCCTGGAGACCCAGTACTTC. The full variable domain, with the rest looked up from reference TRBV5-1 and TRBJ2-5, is KAGVTQTPRYLIKTRGQQVTLSCSPISGHRSVSWYQQTPGQGLQFLFEYFSETQRNKGNFPGRFSGRQFSNSRSEMNVSTLELGDSALYLCASSKTSLETQYFGPGTRLLVL.